The rows below give T cell receptor beta chains drawn from one sample of a study of neoadjuvant anti-PD-1 for oral cavity cancer. Clones were sequenced by immunoSEQ multiplex PCR, and TCRdb holds only the in-frame ones, with some missing. The repertoire holds about 42,000 clones, with about 77% as singletons. This material consisted of PBMCs, taken after nivolumab (anti-PD-1) treatment. These receptors all come from a person aged 35 to 85 with oral cavity squamous cell carcinoma. CDR3s include the opening cysteine and the closing phenylalanine or tryptophan. D genes are given only for firm matches. Clone size is stated in some rows and not others, as once, few, many or a class when expanded.

>TRBD1|.|TRBJ2-5|TRBV7-7
TGTGCCAGCAGCTTAGAGCTCGCGCAGGGGGCAGTAGAAGAGACCCAGTACTTC
CASSLELAQGAVEETQYF
>.|.|TRBJ2-1|TRBV5-8
TGTGCCAGCAGCTTGGGGAGCAGCGGGTATGACAATGAGCAGTTCTTC
CASSLGSSGYDNEQFF
>.|.|TRBJ2-1|TRBV10-1
TGCGCCAGCAGTGAGATGGGGAACTTCGCGAATGAGCAGTTCTTC
CASSEMGNFANEQFF
>.|few|TRBJ1-1|TRBV6-6
TGTGCCAGCAGTTACGTCCAGAGGACTGAAGCTTTCTTT
CASSYVQRTEAFF
>.|.|TRBJ2-3|TRBV5-6
TGTGCCAGCAGCCGAGTAACAGATACGCAGTATTTT
CASSRVTDTQYF
>TRBD2|.|TRBJ2-2|TRBV10-1
TGCGCCAGCAGTGGACTAGCGGGAGAAGCCGGGGAGCTGTTTTTT
CASSGLAGEAGELFF
>.|.|TRBJ1-2|TRBV5-4
TGTGCCAGCAGCCCAGACGGCAACTATGGCTACACCTTC
CASSPDGNYGYTF
>.|.|TRBJ1-3|TRBV7-8
TGTGCCAGCAGAGACCGATCAGGGTCTGGAAACACCATATATTTT
CASRDRSGSGNTIYF
>.|.|TRBJ1-2|TRBV5-4
TGTGCCAGCAGCTCAACAGGGCTGTGGGGCTACACCTTC
CASSSTGLWGYTF
>.|.|TRBJ2-5|TRBV7-9
TGTGCCAGCAGCCGAGGACAAGGAATGGAGACCCAGTACTTC
CASSRGQGMETQYF
>.|.|TRBJ1-5|TRBV7-3
TGTGCCAGCAGCTTAACAGGGCGGGAGCCCCAGCATTTT
CASSLTGREPQHF
>.|.|TRBJ2-1|TRBV7-8
TGTGCCAGCAGCTTATTCAGGAATGAGCAGTTCTTC
CASSLFRNEQFF
>.|.|TRBJ1-1|TRBV6-1
TGTGCCAGCAGTGGACCGCTCGATCTCAGGGAGAACACTGAAGCTTTCTTT
CASSGPLDLRENTEAFF
>.|few|TRBJ2-2|TRBV5-1
TGCGCCAGCAGCCCGCGACAGGGAGCCGCGGCGGGGGCGAACACCGGGGAGCTGTTTTTT
CASSPRQGAAAGANTGELFF
>.|.|TRBJ2-7|TRBV5-8
TGTGCCAGCAGCAGCCGAGGCTATTCCTACGAGCAGTACTTC
CASSSRGYSYEQYF
>.|.|TRBJ1-2|TRBV30
TGTGCCTGGAGACAGGGCGATGGCTACACCTTC
CAWRQGDGYTF
>.|.|TRBJ1-1|TRBV27
TGTGCCAGCAGCCCTCTGGGAGTACCCCAAGCTTTCTTT
CASSPLGVPQAFF
>.|.|TRBJ2-7|TRBV6-1
TGTGCCAGCAATCCCTTCAGAGGAAACGAGCAGTACTTC
CASNPFRGNEQYF
>.|few|TRBJ2-3|TRBV6-1
TGTGCCAGCGACTATACACAGTATTTT
CASDYTQYF
>TRBD1|.|TRBJ1-5|TRBV19
TGTGCCAGTAGTACCCCAGACAGGGTGAGTCAGCCCCAGCATTTT
CASSTPDRVSQPQHF
>.|medium-sized|TRBJ1-2|TRBV10-2
TGCGCCAGCAGCGCCACCGCAGCTAACTATGGCTACACCTTC
CASSATAANYGYTF
>TRBD1|.|TRBJ2-3|TRBV12-5
TGTGCTAGTGGTTACGGGGACAGGGGGGTAGCAGATACGCAGTATTTT
CASGYGDRGVADTQYF
>TRBD1|.|TRBJ2-1|TRBV11-2
TGTGCCAGCAGCTTAAGGCAGGGGGCAGGGAATGAGCAGTTCTTC
CASSLRQGAGNEQFF
>.|.|TRBJ2-3|TRBV7-9
TGTGCCAGCAGCCCCGGGGGCAGGGATGATACGCAGTATTTT
CASSPGGRDDTQYF
>.|.|TRBJ1-5|TRBV2
TGTGCCAGCAGTAAAGGACAGAACGTTCAGCCCCAGCATTTT
CASSKGQNVQPQHF
>TRBD1|.|TRBJ1-6|TRBV6-5
TGTGCCAGTACCCGGGACAGGACCTATAATTCACCCCTCCACTTT
CASTRDRTYNSPLHF
>TRBD2|.|TRBJ2-3|TRBV30
TGTGCCTGGGCACTAGCGGGAGTGCCAGATACGCAGTATTTT
CAWALAGVPDTQYF
>.|.|TRBJ1-5|TRBV6-1
TGTGCCAGCAGTGACCGCACCTTTAGCAATCAGCCCCAGCATTTT
CASSDRTFSNQPQHF
>.|.|TRBJ1-5|TRBV4-2
TGTGCCAGCAGCCAAGATCGGGGGGGAGTAAAGCCCCAGCATTTT
CASSQDRGGVKPQHF
>TRBD1|.|TRBJ2-3|TRBV5-1
TGCGCCAGCAGCTTCACGGGACAGGGGATGGATACGCAGTATTTT
CASSFTGQGMDTQYF
>TRBD2|.|TRBJ2-7|TRBV6-4
TGTGCCAGCAGGGGCGGTACTAGCGCCTCTGCCTACGAGCAGTACTTC
CASRGGTSASAYEQYF
>.|.|TRBJ1-2|TRBV2
TGTGCCAGCAGGACAGTGCTTGTCTATGGCTACACCTTC
CASRTVLVYGYTF
>TRBD1|.|TRBJ1-5|TRBV6-6
TGTGCCAGCAGTTACGGGACAGGGAGCAATCAGCCCCAGCATTTT
CASSYGTGSNQPQHF
>.|.|TRBJ2-6|TRBV10-1
TGCGCCAGCAGTGAGAGTGGTCGCTCTGGGGCCAACGTCCTGACTTTC
CASSESGRSGANVLTF
>.|.|TRBJ1-2|TRBV5-4
TGTGCCAGCAGCTTGGCCGGGCCTTTGGGCTATGGCTACACCTTC
CASSLAGPLGYGYTF
>.|few|TRBJ1-2|TRBV4-2
TGTGCCAGCAGCCAAGATAACGGATTTACCTATGGCTACACCTTC
CASSQDNGFTYGYTF
>.|few|TRBJ2-1|TRBV20-1
TGCAGTGCTTCGATCTTCAATGAGCAGTTCTTC
CSASIFNEQFF
>.|.|TRBJ1-3|TRBV7-8
TGTGCCAGCAGCTTAGTCGCTGGAAACACCATATATTTT
CASSLVAGNTIYF
>.|few|TRBJ1-1|TRBV19
TGTGCCAGTAGTACCGTCCCAGGGAACACTGAAGCTTTCTTT
CASSTVPGNTEAFF
>.|.|TRBJ1-2|TRBV15
TGTGCCACCAGCAGAGACAAGGGTATATTAGGAGATCTCTATGGCTACACCTTC
CATSRDKGILGDLYGYTF
>.|.|TRBJ1-5|TRBV6-5
TGTGCCAGCAGTTACGGAGGAAGCAATCAGCCCCAGCATTTT
CASSYGGSNQPQHF
>TRBD1|.|TRBJ1-5|TRBV19
TGTGCCAGTAGTAGGGACAGGGACCAGCCCCAGCATTTT
CASSRDRDQPQHF
>TRBD1|.|TRBJ1-1|TRBV10-1
TGCGCCAGCAGTGGGCCGGGACAGCTGCAAACTTTCTTT
CASSGPGQLQTFF
>TRBD1|once|TRBJ1-5|TRBV27
TGTGCCAGCAGTTTCTTGGGAGGGGGCGTCGGTAGCAATCAGCCCCAGCATTTT
CASSFLGGGVGSNQPQHF
>.|.|TRBJ1-5|TRBV5-1
TGCGCCAGCTCCAAGGGGGGAATTGGGGGCAATCAGCCCCAGCATTTT
CASSKGGIGGNQPQHF